The 24 T cell receptor beta chains below come from one sample, sequenced in a study of blood T cell repertoires in COVID-19. Assay: immunoSEQ multiplex PCR; the TCRdb copy retains only in-frame clones and omits some. The sample has about 81,000 clones, more than 80% seen once; the top ten hold under 15%. Input material: peripheral blood. Receptors originate from a human donor in a cohort sampled during active COVID-19.

J is TRBJ2-3 and V is TRBV14, with 15 nucleotides matching TRBD2. The CDR3 sequence is 18 residues long. Germline CDR1 reads SGHDN; CDR2 reads FVKESK. J lost 0 bases, V lost 6 bases, and 7 bases had no gene match. The DNA for the CDR3 is TGTGCCAGCAGGAATGCCGGGACTAGCGGGGGGAGCACAGATACGCAGTATTTT. This encodes CASRNAGTSGGSTDTQYF.

The V call is TRBV7-2, the J call TRBJ2-5; the match to TRBD2 covers 11 bases. This CDR3 spans 16 amino acids. Per the germline V gene, CDR1 is SGHTA and CDR2 is FQGNSA. Trimming cost V 1 base and J 4 bases; bases outside gene matches: 5. Written as DNA, the CDR3 is TGTGCCAGCAGCTTAGTTGTAGCGGGGGGGCGAGAGACCCAGTACTTC. It translates to CASSLVVAGGRETQYF.

The chain couples TRBV19 to TRBJ1-1; unclear D gene. The CDR3 sequence is 14 residues long. Germline V gene lookup returns CDR1 LNHDA and CDR2 SQIVND (reference sequence). Trimming removed 5 bases at V and 1 base at J, with 11 bases between. The CDR3 region has the DNA TGTGCCAGTAGTTTGACGGGTTGGAACACTGAAGCTTTCTTT. It translates to CASSLTGWNTEAFF. The full variable domain, rest sourced from reference TRBV19 and TRBJ1-1, is DGGITQSPKYLFRKEGQNVTLSCEQNLNHDAMYWYRQDPGQGLRLIYYSQIVNDFQKGDIAEGYSVSREKKESFPLTVTSAQKNPTAFYLCASSLTGWNTEAFFGQGTRLTVV.

This clone was observed many times. This rearrangement joins TRBV2 to TRBJ1-6; the D gene is possibly TRBD1 (6 bases). Deletions cut 2 bases from V and 10 bases from J, with 15 bases between. From germline, CDR1 is SNHLY and CDR2 FYNNEI. The CDR3 runs to 15 residues. This chain's CDR3 is CASSERTVRGSPLHF. The DNA for the CDR3 is TGTGCCAGCAGTGAAAGGACAGTACGGGGCTCACCCCTCCACTTT.

The rearrangement joins TRBV12-5 to TRBJ2-1; D remains unclear. The germline V gene encodes CDR1 LGHNT and CDR2 FRNRAP. The CDR3 length is 12 residues. The V gene lost 5 bases and the J gene lost 11 bases, with 13 bases spanning the gap. The CDR3 region is CASGLQSWQQFF. The DNA of the CDR3 is TGTGCTAGTGGTCTCCAGTCCTGGCAGCAGTTCTTC.

The chain joins TRBV11-3 to TRBJ2-3; D is ambiguous. V lost 5 bases and J lost 2, with 11 bases in between. The CDR3 spans 14 residues. Germline V lookup: CDR1 SGHNT, CDR2 YENEEA. CDR3 in DNA: TGTGCCAGCAGCAAAGACTCAGTCACAGATACGCAGTATTTT. It encodes CASSKDSVTDTQYF.

The V gene is TRBV28, the J gene TRBJ2-7, with D possibly matching TRBD2 (6 bases). The germline CDR1 and CDR2 sequences are MDHEN and SYDVKM. V lost 1 base and J lost 3, with 13 bases in between. This CDR3 comprises 15 residues. CDR3 bases: TGTGCCAGCAGTTTATCCCCGGAGGGGTTCTACGAGCAGTACTTC. Protein sequence: CASSLSPEGFYEQYF.

The rearrangement joins TRBV9 to TRBJ2-3, with 8 positions matching TRBD1. Looked up from germline, CDR1 is SGDLS and CDR2 is YYNGEE. The CDR3 length is 14 residues. V trimming: 2 bases; J trimming: 2 bases; junction bases outside the gene matches: 1. CDR3 sequence reads: CASSVGQATDTQYF. The DNA of the CDR3 is TGTGCCAGCAGCGTGGGACAGGCCACAGATACGCAGTATTTT.

V usage is TRBV11-2 and J usage is TRBJ2-7; TRBD1 aligns across 7 bases. This CDR3 has 16 residues. The trim removed 2 bases at V and 0 bases at J, leaving 7 bases unmatched. The germline V gene encodes CDR1 SGHAT and CDR2 FQNNGV. CDR3 residues: CASSLTGQVTSYEQYF. The CDR3, as DNA: TGTGCCAGCAGCTTAACCGGACAGGTGACCTCCTACGAGCAGTACTTC.

A few counts support this clone. The chain has TRBV4-1 and TRBJ1-3; weak D call: TRBD1 (5 bases). V lost 2 bases to trimming and J lost 0 bases, with 14 bases between them. This CDR3 has 17 residues. CDR1 is MGHRA, CDR2 YSYEKL, per germline. CDR3 nucleotides: TGCGCCAGCAGCCAAAGGGAGGGGTCCCGCTCTGGAAACACCATATATTTT. It encodes CASSQREGSRSGNTIYF.

The chain links TRBV21-1 to TRBJ1-3; the table's D call, TRBD1, has no DNA check behind it. TRBV21-1 is reported as a pseudogene. The CDR3 length is 17 residues. CDR3 sequence (DNA): TGTGCCAGCAGCAAAGCGCCCAGGGTAAGATACGGAAACACCATATATTTT. It codes for CASSKAPRVRYGNTIYF.

The J gene is TRBJ2-2, the V gene TRBV6-4, with a weak D call TRBD1 (6 bases). CDR3 length equals 14 residues. Germline lookup yields CDR1 MRHNA and CDR2 SNTAGT. V lost 6 bases and J lost 3, with 11 bases in between. CDR3 residues: CASREQGDTGELFF. The CDR3 DNA is TGTGCCAGCAGAGAACAGGGTGACACCGGGGAGCTGTTTTTT.

The genes are TRBV7-9 and TRBJ2-1; 8 bases are a match to TRBD2. Looked up from germline, CDR1 is SEHNR and CDR2 is FQNEAQ (reference sequence). V lost 5 bases and J lost 4; bases outside the gene matches: 10. The CDR3 is made up of 16 amino acids. CDR3 in amino acids: CASSRSNGGAYNEQFF. The DNA for the CDR3 is TGTGCCAGCAGCCGCAGCAACGGGGGGGCGTACAATGAGCAGTTCTTC.

The rearrangement joins TRBV6-5 to TRBJ1-4, with TRBD1 matching over 10 bases. Germline V gives CDR1 MNHEY, CDR2 SVGAGI. The CDR3 has 14 amino acids. The J segment lost 11 bases and the V segment lost 2 bases, leaving 5 bases of the junction unmatched. DNA of the CDR3: TGTGCCAGCAGTTACCGACAGGGGGCAGGGAAACTGTTTTTT. This encodes CASSYRQGAGKLFF.

The chain is built from TRBV6-5 and TRBJ1-6, with a weak D call TRBD1 (6 bases). Trimming took 0 bases from V and 7 from J, leaving 10 bases between them. The CDR3 is 15 amino acids. Germline CDR1 reads MNHEY; CDR2 reads SVGAGI. This CDR3 reads CASSYSTGTNSPLHF. The CDR3 coding sequence is TGTGCCAGCAGTTACTCAACAGGGACGAATTCACCCCTCCACTTT.

The gene calls are TRBV5-1 and TRBJ1-2, with TRBD1 as a possible D gene (5 bases). Trimming removed 7 bases from V and 7 bases from J, with 20 bases in between. Germline V lookup: CDR1 SGHRS, CDR2 YFSETQ. This CDR3 has 14 residues. As DNA, the CDR3 is TGCGCCAGCGCCGAGTACCGACAGAATCGTGGCTACACCTTC. Encoded protein: CASAEYRQNRGYTF.

This chain links TRBV2 with TRBJ1-2, with D hard to call. V gave up 6 bases and J gave up 2 bases, with 16 bases separating them. The CDR3 length is 15 residues. Germline-derived CDR1 and CDR2 are SNHLY and FYNNEI. This CDR3 reads CASRRVENLNYGYTF. The DNA of the CDR3 is TGTGCCAGCAGGCGAGTCGAGAATCTCAACTATGGCTACACCTTC.

The V call is TRBV27, the J call TRBJ1-1; possibly TRBD1 for D (5 bases). Per germline, CDR1 MNHEY and CDR2 SMNVEV (reference sequence). The CDR3 loop spans 14 amino acids. Trimming took 6 bases from V and 1 from J, leaving 12 bases between them. The CDR3 DNA is TGTGCCAGCAGCCCCACAGGAACGAACACTGAAGCTTTCTTT. Translation: CASSPTGTNTEAFF.

The chain has TRBV27 and TRBJ1-5; 7 bases map to TRBD1. The junction had 13 bases not matched to a gene; V was cut back by 7 bases and J by 4 bases. CDR3 length: 16 amino acids. CDR1 and CDR2 from the germline V gene are MNHEY and SMNVEV (reference sequence). In nucleotides, the CDR3 is TGTGCCAGCAAGATACAGGGGCATGACCCTAATCAGCCCCAGCATTTT. This translates into CASKIQGHDPNQPQHF.

Notes on this clone: The same CDR3 also results from other DNA sequences found in this sample. CDR3 sequence reads: CASSEAWRYSGNTIYF. In DNA, the CDR3 is TGTGCCAGCAGTGAGGCCTGGCGGTACTCTGGAAACACCATATATTTT. V is TRBV2 and J is TRBJ1-3, with D unresolved. CDR1 is SNHLY and CDR2 is FYNNEI in the germline V gene. Trimming took 3 bases from V and 0 from J, leaving 12 bases between them. The CDR3 totals 16 residues.

The chain has TRBV6-5 and TRBJ1-4, with 9 bases fitting TRBD1. V dropped 6 bases and J dropped 7; count of bases not matched to a gene: 3. Germline V gene data show CDR1 as MNHEY and CDR2 as SVGAGI. The CDR3 is 13 residues long. CDR3 nucleotides: TGTGCCAGCAGGACAGGGGGGAGTGAAAAACTGTTTTTT. Its protein is CASRTGGSEKLFF.

The chain employs TRBV9 and TRBJ2-5; perhaps TRBD2 as D (6 bases). The CDR3 runs to 18 residues. Trimming removed 0 bases at V and 3 bases at J, with 21 bases between. Per germline, CDR1 SGDLS and CDR2 YYNGEE. The CDR3 DNA reads TGTGCCAGCAGCGTAGGGCCGCCGACTGGAGCGGGTAAAGAGACCCAGTACTTC. Encoded protein: CASSVGPPTGAGKETQYF.

The genes are TRBV3-1 (or the pseudogene TRBV3-2) and TRBJ2-2, with 7 bases matching TRBD2. J lost 6 bases, V lost 1 base, and 5 bases had no gene match. Germline CDR1 reads LGHDT; CDR2 reads YNNKEL (reference sequence). The CDR3 contains 15 residues. The DNA of the CDR3 is TGTGCCAGCAGCCAAGCAGGGAGGGGCGCCGGGGAGCTGTTTTTT. Translated: CASSQAGRGAGELFF.

The rearrangement links TRBV6-6 to TRBJ1-4; 7 bases line up with TRBD1. Germline values: CDR1 MNHNY, CDR2 SVGAGI (reference sequence). Trimming removed 7 bases from V and 3 bases from J; junction bases left unmatched: 8. The CDR3 covers 15 residues. CDR3 region: CASTQRGQSNEKLFF. CDR3 DNA sequence: TGTGCCAGCACCCAAAGGGGGCAGTCTAATGAAAAACTGTTTTTT.